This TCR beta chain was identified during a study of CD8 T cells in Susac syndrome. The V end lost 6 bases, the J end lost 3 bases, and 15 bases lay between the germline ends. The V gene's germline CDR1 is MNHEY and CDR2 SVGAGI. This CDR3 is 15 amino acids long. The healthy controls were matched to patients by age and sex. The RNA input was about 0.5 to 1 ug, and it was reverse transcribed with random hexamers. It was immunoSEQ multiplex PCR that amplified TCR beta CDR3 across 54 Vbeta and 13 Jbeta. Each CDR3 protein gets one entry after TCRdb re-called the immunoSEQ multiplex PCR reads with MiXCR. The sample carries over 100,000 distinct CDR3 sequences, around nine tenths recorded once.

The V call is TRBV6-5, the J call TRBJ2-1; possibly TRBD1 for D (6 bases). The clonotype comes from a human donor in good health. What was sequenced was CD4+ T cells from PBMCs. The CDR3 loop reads CASRLTGDHYNEQFF. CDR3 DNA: TGTGCCAGCAGACTGACAGGAGACCACTACAATGAGCAGTTCTTC.